The T cell receptor beta chain under discussion was sequenced for a study of blood T cell repertoires in COVID-19. CDR1 and CDR2 from the germline V gene are SEHNR and FQNEAQ (reference sequence). CDR3 length: 13 amino acids. Trimming took 1 base from V and 7 from J; bases not matched to a gene: 0. The data were produced by immunoSEQ multiplex PCR, yet TCRdb's version contains in-frame clones alone and is incomplete. The sample consists of approximately 140,000 clones, approximately 84% of them appearing once. Clinical histories supplied by participants themselves formed the basis of cohort assignment.

The source is a woman between 50 and 59 years old with acute COVID-19. Material: PBMCs or T cells enriched from blood (not recorded which). The rearrangement links TRBV7-9 to TRBJ2-7; 11 bases line up with TRBD2. CDR3 in DNA: TGTGCCAGCAGCTTAGGACTAGCGGGGGAGCAGTACTTC. It yields the protein CASSLGLAGEQYF. The full variable domain, its missing parts supplied by reference TRBV7-9 and TRBJ2-7, is DTGVSQNPRHKITKRGQNVTFRCDPISEHNRLYWYRQTLGQGPEFLTYFQNEAQLEKSRLLSDRFSAERPKGSFSTLEIQRTEQGDSAMYLCASSLGLAGEQYFGPGTRLTVT.